The 27 T cell receptor beta chains listed next were all sequenced from one sample in a study of post-analysis software for immune sequencing data (dated by TCRdb to between 2014 and 2017). These TCRs' antigens remain unknown. Study-level results and caveats: Four to six TRBV segments, including TRBV5-6, TRBV5-1 and TRBV20-1, were significantly more frequent in patients than controls.

The library was produced with PCR. The data were produced on an Illumina HiSeq 2500. Unique molecular identifiers were incorporated into TCR beta cDNA libraries to reduce PCR and sequencing biases. The public reads were reanalyzed by TCRdb: fastp trimming at Q25, MiXCR alignment, in-frame beta chains only. Rows with one shared CDR3 protein collapse into an entry with the most common genes and DNA. The table for this sample lists hundreds of thousands of distinct CDR3 sequences; just under 30% of them were counted only once. 0.55% to 0.65% of the sample is held by the ten biggest clonotypes. The sample consisted of blood. Receptors originate from a girl aged 10 to 17 with multiple sclerosis.

V gene TRBV5-1 combines with J gene TRBJ2-3; D perhaps matches TRBD2 (6 bases). Looked up from germline, CDR1 is SGHRS and CDR2 is YFSETQ. The germline V and J ends were trimmed by 2 bases and 1 base, with 14 bases remaining between them. This CDR3 region has 16 residues. CDR3 amino acids: CASSFRLQRGTDTQYF. In nucleotides, the CDR3 is TGCGCCAGCAGCTTTCGTTTACAGCGGGGCACAGATACGCAGTATTTT.

This rearrangement joins TRBV10-2 to TRBJ1-6; no firm D call. The CDR3 consists of 14 residues. Trimming removed 7 bases from V and 10 bases from J, with 17 bases in between. Germline CDR1 and CDR2: WSHSY and SAAADI. CDR3 bases: TGCGCCAGCATCCCGACCCGAGGATCCTCACCCCTCCACTTT. As protein: CASIPTRGSSPLHF.

The chain couples TRBV15 to TRBJ2-7; 7 positions match TRBD1. The length of the CDR3 is 16 residues. The V gene end was trimmed by 1 base and the J gene end by 5 bases; junction bases not matched to a gene: 11. Germline V lookup: CDR1 LNHNV, CDR2 YYDKDF (reference sequence). The CDR3 DNA reads TGTGCCACCAGCAGAGGGGGAGACAGGGCTGGCCACGAGCAGTACTTC. Amino acids: CATSRGGDRAGHEQYF.

Only a few counts were recorded for this clonotype. The chain recombines TRBV6-2 or TRBV6-3 with TRBJ1-6, with 7 nucleotides matching TRBD1. Germline loops: CDR1 MNHEY, CDR2 SVGEGT. CDR3 length: 16 residues. The V gene end was trimmed by 6 bases and the J gene end by 6 bases; junction bases not matched to a gene: 11. The CDR3 protein is CASSQARTGGNSPLHF. As DNA, the CDR3 is TGTGCCAGCAGCCAAGCCAGGACAGGTGGTAATTCACCCCTCCACTTT.

This rearrangement joins TRBV5-1 to TRBJ1-1; D unresolved. The CDR3 loop spans 14 amino acids. Germline loops: CDR1 SGHRS, CDR2 YFSETQ. Between the trimmed V and J ends, which lost 0 bases and 1 base, there was a span of 7 bases. The DNA for the CDR3 is TGCGCCAGCAGCTTGGAGTTTGAGAACACTGAAGCTTTCTTT. Translation gives CASSLEFENTEAFF.

The chain recombines TRBV27 with TRBJ2-7, with D perhaps being TRBD1 or TRBD2 (5 bases each). The germline gives CDR1 MNHEY, CDR2 SMNVEV (reference sequence). The CDR3 runs to 14 residues. The V end lost 3 bases, the J end lost 2 bases, and 11 bases lay between the germline ends. DNA of the CDR3: TGTGCCAGCAGTTTTACGGGGCCTACCTACGAGCAGTACTTC. Protein sequence: CASSFTGPTYEQYF.

In its sample, this clonotype was seen many times. The V call is TRBV20-1, the J call TRBJ2-3, with TRBD2 as a possible D gene (5 bases). The ends were cut back, 6 bases at V and 4 bases at J, with 20 bases in the middle. Germline V CDR1 and CDR2: DFQATT, SNEGSKA (reference sequence). The CDR3 covers 15 residues. The CDR3 protein is CSAIEWAGGSDTQYF. CDR3 nucleotide sequence: TGCAGTGCCATTGAGTGGGCGGGTGGATCAGATACGCAGTATTTT.

This clonotype was counted between two and nine times. The rearrangement uses TRBV6-2 or TRBV6-3 and TRBJ2-7; 7 nucleotides agree with TRBD2. This CDR3 contains 14 residues. With 7 bases clipped from V and 6 bases from J, the junction kept 12 bases outside the gene matches. Germline V gene sequence: CDR1 MNHEY, CDR2 SVGEGT. CDR3 region: CASTMGGSRIEQYF. The DNA of the CDR3 is TGTGCCAGCACCATGGGCGGGAGCCGGATCGAGCAGTACTTC.

This sequence joins TRBV4-3 and TRBJ2-3, with unresolved D. The CDR3 is 14 amino acids. The V and J ends lost 1 base and 3 bases respectively, with 8 bases between them. Germline assignment: CDR1 LGHNA and CDR2 YSLEER. The CDR3 spells CASSQAESTDTQYF. The CDR3 DNA follows: TGCGCCAGCAGCCAAGCGGAGTCTACAGATACGCAGTATTTT.

This clonotype was observed a single time. The CDR3 loop reads CASSHRLARVYEQYF. CDR3 nucleotide sequence: TGCGCCAGCAGCCACAGACTAGCGAGAGTCTACGAGCAGTACTTC. The V call is TRBV4-1, the J call TRBJ2-4, with 8 bases lining up with TRBD2. The J call may be wrong; the DNA end is better matched by TRBJ2-7. The CDR3 has 15 amino acids. Germline V gives CDR1 MGHRA, CDR2 YSYEKL.

This clonotype turned up a few times. The chain carries TRBV5-1 and TRBJ1-6, with a tentative D call TRBD1 (6 bases). From germline, CDR1 is SGHRS and CDR2 YFSETQ. The germline V and J ends were trimmed by 4 bases and 9 bases, with 20 bases remaining between them. The CDR3 is 16 amino acids. The CDR3 DNA sequence: TGCGCCAGCAGCCCCTCCGTGGGGGGGGCAGTTTCACCCCTCCACTTT. Translated: CASSPSVGGAVSPLHF. The whole variable domain, filled in from reference TRBV5-1 and TRBJ1-6, reads KAGVTQTPRYLIKTRGQQVTLSCSPISGHRSVSWYQQTPGQGLQFLFEYFSETQRNKGNFPGRFSGRQFSNSRSEMNVSTLELGDSALYLCASSPSVGGAVSPLHFGNGTRLTVT.

This clonotype was observed a handful of times. The rearrangement joins TRBV4-3 to TRBJ2-1; tentatively, D is TRBD2 (5 bases). This CDR3 has 16 residues. Germline V gene data show CDR1 as LGHNA and CDR2 as YSLEER. V shed 4 bases and J shed 0 bases, with 13 bases lying between them. The CDR3 loop is CASSRDYSSSYNEQFF. In nucleotides, the CDR3 is TGCGCCAGCAGCCGTGACTATTCAAGCTCCTACAATGAGCAGTTCTTC.

This clonotype turned up a few times. V and J are TRBV29-1 and TRBJ2-4; D is undetermined. V lost 8 bases and J 9 bases, leaving 8 bases between the germline ends. Germline lookup yields CDR1 SQVTM and CDR2 ANQGSEA. This CDR3 has 9 amino acids. This chain's CDR3 is CSPPGIQYF. In DNA form, the CDR3 reads TGCAGCCCCCCAGGCATTCAGTACTTC.

On this clonotype: This could be a read error, since a much larger clone is one nucleotide away. The V gene is TRBV6-5, the J gene TRBJ2-5; TRBD2 matches at 7 bases. The CDR3 length is 14 residues. The junction had 10 bases not matched to a gene; V was cut back by 5 bases and J by 7 bases. Germline CDR1 reads MNHEY; CDR2 reads SVGAGI. The DNA of the CDR3 is TGTGCCAGCAGTCCAAGGACTAGTCGAGGGACCCAGTACTTC. It specifies CASSPRTSRGTQYF.

This clonotype was counted only a few times. The V call is TRBV7-8, the J call TRBJ1-6; D gene uncertain. The germline V gene encodes CDR1 SGHVS and CDR2 FQNEAQ. The V end lost 5 bases, the J end lost 7 bases, and 9 bases lay between the germline ends. The CDR3 extends over 13 amino acids. This chain's CDR3 is CASSTPGNSPLHF. The CDR3, as DNA: TGTGCCAGCAGCACGCCCGGGAATTCACCCCTCCACTTT.

The chain couples TRBV12-3 or TRBV12-4 to TRBJ1-1, with D uncertain. The CDR3 contains 14 residues. V was clipped by 5 bases and J by 5 bases, with 15 bases between them. CDR3: CASSARGSGTEAFF. The CDR3 nucleotides read TGTGCCAGCAGTGCCCGAGGGAGTGGGACTGAAGCTTTCTTT.

There are a few counts of this clonotype. The gene calls are TRBV29-1 and TRBJ1-5; weak D call: TRBD1 (5 bases). CDR1 is SQVTM, CDR2 ANQGSEA, per germline. The ends were cut back, 6 bases at V and 6 bases at J, with 15 bases in the middle. CDR3 length: 13 amino acids. CDR3 loop: CSVRQQEGQPQHF. DNA of the CDR3: TGCAGCGTGCGACAGCAAGAAGGTCAGCCCCAGCATTTT.

About this clonotype: The germline gene is not matched at one end of the junction; a read error may be the cause. The chain recombines TRBV7-2 with TRBJ1-2, with D hard to call. The CDR3 extends over 15 amino acids. Germline CDR1 SGHTA, CDR2 FQGNSA. In DNA form, the CDR3 reads TGTGCCGGCAGCTTAGACGCAGGTTTGACCTATGGCTACACCTTC. It encodes CAGSLDAGLTYGYTF.

This chain links TRBV11-2 with TRBJ2-7; 11 bases map to TRBD2. V shed 5 bases, J shed 2 bases, and the junction held 5 bases outside the gene matches. The CDR3 sequence is 15 residues long. In germline, CDR1 is SGHAT, CDR2 FQNNGV. The CDR3 spells CASSATTSGAYEQYF. CDR3 nucleotide sequence: TGTGCCAGCAGCGCAACGACTAGCGGGGCCTACGAGCAGTACTTC. Complete variable domain (other parts from reference TRBV11-2 and TRBJ2-7): EAGVAQSPRYKIIEKRQSVAFWCNPISGHATLYWYQQILGQGPKLLIQFQNNGVVDDSQLPKDRFSAERLKGVDSTLKIQPAKLEDSAVYLCASSATTSGAYEQYFGPGTRLTVT.

The rearrangement joins TRBV20-1 to TRBJ2-1; no firm D call. The V end lost 6 bases, the J end lost 2 bases, and 20 bases lay between the germline ends. CDR3 length: 16 amino acids. CDR1 and CDR2 from the germline V gene are DFQATT and SNEGSKA (reference sequence). CDR3 loop: CSAPLTGPDPYNEQFF. In DNA, the CDR3 is TGCAGTGCCCCCCTGACTGGACCGGACCCCTACAATGAGCAGTTCTTC.

The rearrangement joins TRBV28 to TRBJ2-1; no clear D. Germline V gene lookup returns CDR1 MDHEN and CDR2 SYDVKM. V dropped 5 bases and J dropped 8 bases, with 22 bases sitting between them. There are 16 residues in the CDR3. DNA of the CDR3: TGTGCCAGCAGTAGATACACGGGTGCGGTCAAGGATGAGCAGTTCTTC. Residues: CASSRYTGAVKDEQFF.

This clonotype was observed many times. The rearrangement links TRBV29-1 to TRBJ2-7; tentative D call: TRBD2 (5 bases). V was pared by 6 bases and J by 2 bases, with 8 bases between. The CDR3 runs to 11 residues. Looked up from germline, CDR1 is SQVTM and CDR2 is ANQGSEA. CDR3 in DNA: TGCAGCGTCGGGGAACCCTACGAGCAGTACTTC. Translated: CSVGEPYEQYF.

This clonotype was seen a handful of times. V and J are TRBV5-1 and TRBJ2-5; the D gene is possibly TRBD2 (5 bases). Between the trimmed V and J ends, which lost 5 bases and 1 base, there was a span of 24 bases. There are 18 residues in the CDR3. Germline V lookup: CDR1 SGHRS, CDR2 YFSETQ. Here the CDR3 reads CASSPRAGGRFIQETQYF. For the CDR3, the DNA is TGCGCCAGCAGTCCAAGGGCGGGCGGCCGATTCATCCAAGAGACCCAGTACTTC.

V and J are TRBV7-2 and TRBJ2-1; 11 bases are shared with TRBD2. The ends lost 5 bases at V and 3 bases at J; junction bases unmatched: 6. CDR1 and CDR2 (germline): SGHTA, FQGNSA. The CDR3 is made up of 16 amino acids. The DNA of the CDR3 is TGTGCCAGCAGCCCGGACCTAGCGGGAGGCTACAATGAGCAGTTCTTC. Protein: CASSPDLAGGYNEQFF.

This clonotype was counted ten times or more. The V gene is TRBV5-1, the J gene TRBJ2-1; 8 positions match TRBD2. The germline gives CDR1 SGHRS, CDR2 YFSETQ. Germline trimming cut 3 bases from V and 7 bases from J; bases unmatched to any gene: 0. The CDR3 contains 12 residues. This CDR3 reads CASSSGGNEQFF. The CDR3 nucleotides read TGCGCCAGCAGCTCGGGGGGGAATGAGCAGTTCTTC.

This clonotype was counted only a few times. The CDR3 loop reads CASSRQGSRNEQFF. In DNA form, the CDR3 reads TGTGCCAGCAGCCGACAGGGATCTAGGAATGAGCAGTTCTTC. This chain uses TRBV7-9 with TRBJ2-1, with 7 bases that match TRBD1. This CDR3 has 14 residues. The junction had 8 bases not matched to a gene; V was cut back by 5 bases and J by 7 bases. Per the germline V gene, CDR1 is SEHNR and CDR2 is FQNEAQ (reference sequence).

The CDR3 spells CASSYAPPAYNEQFF. The CDR3, as DNA: TGTGCCAGCAGTTACGCACCACCAGCCTACAATGAGCAGTTCTTC. J is TRBJ2-1 and V is TRBV6-2 or TRBV6-3, with no clear D. There are 15 residues in the CDR3. Trimming took off 2 bases at V and 2 bases at J, with 10 bases between the two ends. Per the germline V gene, CDR1 is MNHEY and CDR2 is SVGEGT.